A single sample is the source of the 29 T cell receptor beta chains below, sequenced in a study of early T cells in non-severe SARS-CoV-2 infection. TCRdb processed the 5' RACE reads anew with MiXCR; each CDR3 protein has one entry. The table shows 98,000 or so distinct CDR3 sequences, with 9.5% to 11% occurring only once. Sequenced input: whole blood. The source of these receptors is an adult who was a healthcare worker with PCR-confirmed SARS-CoV-2 infection or an uninfected control (not recorded which).

This clonotype was observed a few times. The J gene is TRBJ1-2, the V gene TRBV5-4; no firm D call. Germline values: CDR1 SGHNT, CDR2 YYREEE (reference sequence). The CDR3 loop spans 14 amino acids. Trimming cost V 0 bases and J 1 base, with 7 bases left between them. In DNA form, the CDR3 reads TGTGCCAGCAGCTTGGACACCTTTAACTATGGCTACACCTTC. Its protein product is CASSLDTFNYGYTF.

This clonotype has at least ten counts. This chain connects TRBV10-2 to TRBJ2-1; TRBD2 matches at 7 bases. The length of the CDR3 is 14 residues. The junction had 9 bases not matched to a gene; V was cut back by 7 bases and J by 6 bases. Germline-derived CDR1 and CDR2 are WSHSY and SAAADI. CDR3 amino acids: CASIRSGVGNEQFF. In nucleotides, the CDR3 is TGCGCCAGCATCCGGAGCGGGGTGGGCAATGAGCAGTTCTTC.

In this sample, this clonotype turned up many times. The chain links TRBV5-4 to TRBJ2-3; 7 nucleotides line up with TRBD2. This CDR3 spans 18 amino acids. Germline V gene sequence: CDR1 SGHNT, CDR2 YYREEE (reference sequence). The junction had 15 bases not matched to a gene; V was cut back by 3 bases and J by 2 bases. The CDR3: CASSWGLPWSRTTDTQYF. In DNA, the CDR3 is TGTGCCAGCAGCTGGGGACTACCCTGGTCGCGGACCACAGATACGCAGTATTTT.

This clonotype was seen repeatedly, ten times or more. The CDR3, as DNA: TGTGCCAGCAGTGAAGGAGACTCTGGGGCCAACGTCCTGACTTTC. This gives the protein CASSEGDSGANVLTF. V usage is TRBV2 and J usage is TRBJ2-6, with D unresolved. The germline V and J ends were trimmed by 1 base and 0 bases, with 4 bases remaining between them. The CDR3 length is 15 residues. Germline V CDR1 and CDR2: SNHLY, FYNNEI. The full variable domain, completed using reference TRBV2 and TRBJ2-6, is EPEVTQTPSHQVTQMGQEVILRCVPISNHLYFYWYRQILGQKVEFLVSFYNNEISEKSEIFDDQFSVERPDGSNFTLKIRSTKLEDSAMYFCASSEGDSGANVLTFGAGSRLTVL.

This clonotype was recorded a few times. The J gene is TRBJ2-1, the V gene TRBV7-2; D gene ambiguous. Germline CDR1 reads SGHTA; CDR2 reads FQGNSA. The V end lost 1 base, the J end lost 2 bases, and 6 bases lay between the germline ends. The CDR3 runs 14 residues. The CDR3: CASSLGWAYNEQFF. CDR3 in DNA: TGTGCCAGCAGCTTAGGTTGGGCCTACAATGAGCAGTTCTTC.

This clonotype was seen only a few times. V usage is TRBV29-1 and J usage is TRBJ2-5; 8 positions agree with TRBD2. The CDR3 sequence is 14 residues long. V shed 7 bases, J shed 2 bases, and the junction held 9 bases outside the gene matches. The germline V gene has CDR1 SQVTM and CDR2 ANQGSEA. The CDR3 here is CSAAGGDWQETQYF. In DNA, the CDR3 is TGCAGCGCGGCGGGGGGCGACTGGCAAGAGACCCAGTACTTC.

The chain joins TRBV12-3 or TRBV12-4 to TRBJ1-2, with D possibly matching TRBD1 (5 bases). V was trimmed by 2 bases and J by 12 bases, leaving 13 bases between them. There are 12 residues in the CDR3. CDR3: CASSLSGTWHTF. CDR3 bases: TGTGCCAGCAGTTTATCCGGGACTTGGCACACCTTC.

This clonotype showed up many times. V gene TRBV5-6 combines with J gene TRBJ2-7; no firm D call. Looked up from germline, CDR1 is SGHDT and CDR2 is YYEEEE. This CDR3 region has 14 residues. V shed 0 bases and J shed 2 bases, with 9 bases lying between them. CDR3 amino acids: CASSLGLSPYEQYF. In DNA form, the CDR3 reads TGTGCCAGCAGCTTGGGACTGAGCCCCTACGAGCAGTACTTC. The full variable domain, in which reference TRBV5-6 and TRBJ2-7 provide the parts outside the CDR3, is DAGVTQSPTHLIKTRGQQVTLRCSPKSGHDTVSWYQQALGQGPQFIFQYYEEEERQRGNFPDRFSGHQFPNYSSELNVNALLLGDSALYLCASSLGLSPYEQYFGPGTRLTVT.

This clonotype came up many times. V is TRBV28 and J is TRBJ2-1; D may be TRBD1 (6 bases). The V end was cut by 6 bases, the J end by 5 bases, with 17 bases between. The CDR3 runs to 15 residues. Germline-derived CDR1 and CDR2 are MDHEN and SYDVKM. The CDR3 bases are TGTGCCAGCAGCCCGACCGGGACAACTGACAATGAGCAGTTCTTC. Protein sequence: CASSPTGTTDNEQFF.

This clonotype was counted ten times or more. V is TRBV7-9 and J is TRBJ2-6, with 7 positions matching TRBD1. CDR1 is SEHNR and CDR2 is FQNEAQ in the germline V gene (reference sequence). The V and J ends lost 6 bases and 6 bases, in that order; junction bases with no gene match: 8. The CDR3 is 15 residues long. The CDR3 DNA reads TGTGCCAGCAGACCGATACAGGGGATGGCCAACGTCCTGACTTTC. The encoded protein is CASRPIQGMANVLTF.

The chain has TRBV7-6 and TRBJ2-5; D call uncertain. Per the germline V gene, CDR1 is SGHVS and CDR2 is FNYEAQ. This CDR3 spans 11 amino acids. Trimming left V 6 bases short and J 8 bases short, with 10 bases between. The CDR3 loop is CASSSGLTQYF. CDR3 coding DNA: TGTGCCAGCAGTAGTGGCCTTACCCAGTACTTC.

The table lists this clonotype with many counts. This chain uses TRBV7-9 with TRBJ2-3; 9 positions match TRBD1. Germline CDR1 and CDR2: SEHNR and FQNEAQ (reference sequence). There are 16 residues in the CDR3. V gave up 5 bases and J gave up 2 bases; unmatched junction bases: 8. The CDR3 DNA reads as TGTGCCAGCAGCACGCTGACAGGGGGGGTCACAGATACGCAGTATTTT. This translates into CASSTLTGGVTDTQYF.

This clonotype was counted a few times. The V call is TRBV2, the J call TRBJ2-1; possible D gene TRBD1, 7 bases. CDR3 size: 15 residues. Germline assignment: CDR1 SNHLY and CDR2 FYNNEI. V was trimmed by 11 bases and J by 1 base, leaving 18 bases between them. DNA for the CDR3: TGTGCCTCCCAGGGGGGAATCTCTTCCTACAATGAGCAGTTCTTC. Its translation is CASQGGISSYNEQFF.

This clonotype was detected ten times or more. The CDR3 sequence: CASARGGRYTGELFF. The CDR3, as DNA: TGTGCCAGCGCCCGGGGCGGGAGGTACACCGGGGAGCTGTTTTTT. The V and J genes are TRBV7-8 and TRBJ2-2, with 8 nucleotides matching TRBD2. Germline lookup yields CDR1 SGHVS and CDR2 FQNEAQ. The CDR3 contains 15 residues. J gave up 3 bases and V 8 bases, and 8 bases lay outside the gene matches.

Ten or more counts support this clonotype. This rearrangement joins TRBV20-1 to TRBJ1-4, with 12 bases that match TRBD1. Germline V CDR1 and CDR2: DFQATT, SNEGSKA (reference sequence). The J segment lost 10 bases and the V segment lost 0 bases, leaving 3 bases of the junction unmatched. The CDR3 consists of 14 residues. The CDR3 nucleotides read TGCAGTGCTAGAGATAGGGGACAGGGGGCAAAACTGTTTTTT. This codes for CSARDRGQGAKLFF.

There are many counts of this clonotype. J is TRBJ1-1 and V is TRBV20-1; 7 bases are a match to TRBD1. The CDR3 extends over 14 amino acids. Germline V gene sequence: CDR1 DFQATT, CDR2 SNEGSKA (reference sequence). Trimming took 2 bases from V and 0 from J; bases not matched to a gene: 3. The CDR3 reads CSARRDSVNTEAFF. CDR3 sequence (DNA): TGCAGTGCTAGAAGGGACAGTGTGAACACTGAAGCTTTCTTT.

J is TRBJ2-1 and V is TRBV6-1, with D hard to call. The CDR3 totals 13 residues. V lost 6 bases to trimming and J lost 8 bases, with 14 bases between them. Germline values: CDR1 MNHNS, CDR2 SASEGT. CDR3 amino acids: CASSSGGGDEQFF. CDR3 DNA sequence: TGTGCCAGCAGCTCAGGTGGTGGCGATGAGCAGTTCTTC.

This clonotype was seen more than once but under ten times. The rearrangement links TRBV20-1 to TRBJ2-3; 10 bases are shared with TRBD2. The length of the CDR3 is 13 residues. Germline assignment: CDR1 DFQATT and CDR2 SNEGSKA (reference sequence). V shed 8 bases, J shed 5 bases, and the junction held 7 bases outside the gene matches. The CDR3 spells CSTRAGGIDTQYF. CDR3 nucleotide sequence: TGCAGTACCAGAGCGGGGGGGATAGATACGCAGTATTTT.

Many counts were recorded for this clonotype. The genes are TRBV4-1 and TRBJ2-7, with 10 bases aligning to TRBD2. From germline, CDR1 is MGHRA and CDR2 YSYEKL. J gave up 4 bases and V 1 base, and 4 bases lay outside the gene matches. CDR3 length: 15 amino acids. This CDR3 reads CASSQGLAGAYEQYF. CDR3 coding DNA: TGCGCCAGCAGCCAAGGCCTAGCGGGGGCTTACGAGCAGTACTTC.

The gene calls are TRBV27 and TRBJ1-5; D possibly corresponds to TRBD1 (5 bases). The V gene's germline CDR1 is MNHEY and CDR2 SMNVEV (reference sequence). The length of the CDR3 is 13 residues. With 1 base removed from V and 6 bases from J, the gap between germline ends came to 7 bases. CDR3 coding DNA: TGTGCCAGCAGTTTATACGGGACTCAGCCCCAGCATTTT. Protein product: CASSLYGTQPQHF.

This clonotype was picked up a small number of times. The chain uses TRBV20-1 and TRBJ1-1; D uncertain. Germline V gene data show CDR1 as DFQATT and CDR2 as SNEGSKA (reference sequence). The CDR3 is made up of 14 amino acids. Trimming removed 5 bases at V and 2 bases at J, with 15 bases between. The CDR3 region is CSAPTRRPNTEAFF. The CDR3 DNA follows: TGCAGTGCTCCCACGCGACGCCCTAACACTGAAGCTTTCTTT.

Many counts were recorded for this clonotype. This chain uses TRBV5-4 with TRBJ2-1; 7 bases fit TRBD2. The CDR3 is made up of 14 amino acids. V shed 4 bases and J 5 bases; nucleotides not matched to a gene: 6. Germline V gene data show CDR1 as SGHNT and CDR2 as YYREEE (reference sequence). The CDR3 bases are TGTGCCAGCAGCCGAGACCTAGCGGACAATGAGCAGTTCTTC. It codes for CASSRDLADNEQFF.

In this sample, this clonotype turned up many times. The gene calls are TRBV28 and TRBJ2-3, with 8 bases aligning to TRBD2. CDR3 length: 14 amino acids. J gave up 3 bases and V 6 bases, and 5 bases lay outside the gene matches. The germline V gene has CDR1 MDHEN and CDR2 SYDVKM. CDR3 sequence reads: CASSRAGATDTQYF. CDR3 nucleotides: TGTGCCAGCAGCCGAGCGGGAGCAACAGATACGCAGTATTTT.

This clonotype was recorded a few times. The chain combines TRBV7-9 with TRBJ1-2; 11 positions match TRBD1. Trimming cost V 5 bases and J 8 bases; bases outside gene matches: 7. Looked up from germline, CDR1 is SEHNR and CDR2 is FQNEAQ (reference sequence). The length of the CDR3 is 14 residues. CDR3 region: CASSRTGQGEGYTF. The CDR3 DNA reads TGTGCCAGCAGCCGCACGGGACAGGGGGAAGGCTACACCTTC.

This clonotype came up many times. The chain is built from TRBV7-9 and TRBJ2-3, with TRBD2 identical over 9 bases. This CDR3 contains 15 residues. Germline loops: CDR1 SEHNR, CDR2 FQNEAQ (reference sequence). V shed 7 bases, J shed 5 bases, and the junction held 10 bases outside the gene matches. CDR3 protein: CASTAGAGGQDTQYF. As DNA, the CDR3 is TGTGCCAGCACGGCCGGAGCGGGGGGCCAAGATACGCAGTATTTT.

The gene calls are TRBV5-4 and TRBJ1-2, with a possible D match to TRBD1 (6 bases). Germline-derived CDR1 and CDR2 are SGHNT and YYREEE (reference sequence). V lost 4 bases and J lost 1, with 17 bases in between. The CDR3 is 16 residues long. The CDR3 nucleotides read TGTGCCAGCAGCCGAATTGACAGGCAAAGTAACTATGGCTACACCTTC. Protein sequence: CASSRIDRQSNYGYTF.

The rearrangement links TRBV27 to TRBJ1-5; D uncertain. This CDR3 spans 17 amino acids. Germline V CDR1 and CDR2: MNHEY, SMNVEV (reference sequence). Trimming removed 2 bases from V and 2 bases from J, with 16 bases in between. The CDR3: CASSLVHTGSGNQPQHF. The CDR3 coding sequence is TGTGCCAGCAGTTTAGTCCACACGGGATCGGGCAATCAGCCCCAGCATTTT.

This clonotype has a handful of counts. The chain links TRBV4-1 to TRBJ2-5, with D unclear. The CDR3 is 13 amino acids. V lost 1 base and J lost 2, with 5 bases in between. The germline CDR1 and CDR2 sequences are MGHRA and YSYEKL. Here the CDR3 reads CASSQGPQETQYF. In DNA, the CDR3 is TGCGCCAGCAGCCAAGGGCCTCAAGAGACCCAGTACTTC.

In its sample, this clonotype was seen many times. This chain joins TRBV12-3 or TRBV12-4 and TRBJ2-1, with a possible D match to TRBD2 (6 bases). This CDR3 is 14 amino acids long. V was trimmed by 10 bases and J by 5 bases, leaving 18 bases between them. The CDR3 nucleotides are TGTGCCACCCTGGAAGAGGGGAGGCACAATGAGCAGTTCTTC. Translation: CATLEEGRHNEQFF.